The 21 T cell receptor beta chains below were found in one sample sequenced in a study of cytotoxic CD8 clonotypes in ibrutinib-treated CLL. Profiling relied on immunoSEQ multiplex PCR, and the TCRdb table lists in-frame clones only, not all of them. Here the sample spans some 14,000 clones, roughly 76% being singletons. The input for sequencing was PBMCs, taken before ibrutinib treatment. The source of these receptors is a human donor with chronic lymphocytic leukemia.

The V and J genes are TRBV5-4 and TRBJ1-2; D is unresolved. The ends were cut back, 0 bases at V and 10 bases at J, with 7 bases in the middle. The CDR3 is 11 residues long. Germline-derived CDR1 and CDR2 are SGHNT and YYREEE (reference sequence). CDR3 coding DNA: TGTGCCAGCAGCTTGGAGGTTGACTACACCTTC. This encodes CASSLEVDYTF.

The rearrangement uses TRBV15 and TRBJ2-1; 9 positions match TRBD2. V dropped 1 base and J dropped 8; count of bases not matched to a gene: 3. There are 14 residues in the CDR3. CDR1 and CDR2 (germline): LNHNV, YYDKDF (reference sequence). The CDR3 coding sequence is TGTGCCACCAGCAGAGGCGGGAGGGGAGATGAGCAGTTCTTC. Translation: CATSRGGRGDEQFF. The full variable domain, its missing parts supplied by reference TRBV15 and TRBJ2-1, is DAMVIQNPRYQVTQFGKPVTLSCSQTLNHNVMYWYQQKSSQAPKLLFHYYDKDFNNEADTPDNFQSRRPNTSFCFLDIRSPGLGDTAMYLCATSRGGRGDEQFFGPGTRLTVL.

The chain combines TRBV29-1 with TRBJ1-2; 9 bases map to TRBD1. V shed 6 bases and J 3 bases; nucleotides not matched to a gene: 2. The CDR3 has 12 residues. Germline CDR1 and CDR2: SQVTM and ANQGSEA. CDR3 region: CSVRQGDYGYTF. The CDR3 coding sequence is TGCAGCGTGCGACAGGGGGACTATGGCTACACCTTC.

This clone has a handful of counts. The chain links TRBV28 to TRBJ2-2, with D perhaps TRBD1 (5 bases). Between the trimmed V and J ends, which lost 7 bases and 1 base, there was a span of 16 bases. The V gene's germline CDR1 is MDHEN and CDR2 SYDVKM. CDR3 length: 16 residues. CDR3 DNA: TGTGCCAGCATTAGTAGAGACAGACGGAACACCGGGGAGCTGTTTTTT. This codes for CASISRDRRNTGELFF.

The chain recombines TRBV15 with TRBJ2-5; D is perhaps TRBD2 (7 bases). Germline CDR1 reads LNHNV; CDR2 reads YYDKDF (reference sequence). CDR3 length: 15 amino acids. Between the trimmed V and J ends, which lost 0 bases and 5 bases, there was a span of 13 bases. The CDR3 DNA sequence: TGTGCCACCAGCAGAGATTCGGGGGGCTCGGAGACCCAGTACTTC. Residues: CATSRDSGGSETQYF.

Written as DNA, the CDR3 is TGCGCCAGCAGTGAGATACCTTCCGAGCAGTACTTC. It encodes CASSEIPSEQYF. The chain recombines TRBV10-2 with TRBJ2-7; D unresolved. Per germline, CDR1 WSHSY and CDR2 SAAADI. V was cut by 2 bases and J by 6 bases, with 8 bases left in between. CDR3 length equals 12 residues.

The chain links TRBV18 to TRBJ2-7; D is unclear. This CDR3 region has 14 residues. CDR1 is KGHSH, CDR2 LQKENI, per germline. Trimming removed 8 bases at V and 2 bases at J, with 16 bases between. The CDR3 nucleotides are TGTGCCAGCACACAGACGGTGCAAGCCTACGAGCAGTACTTC. Translated: CASTQTVQAYEQYF.

This clone was picked up a small number of times. This rearrangement joins TRBV2 to TRBJ1-2; TRBD1 is a possible D gene (6 bases). Germline V gene sequence: CDR1 SNHLY, CDR2 FYNNEI. V gave up 3 bases and J gave up 3 bases, with 11 bases separating them. This CDR3 region has 14 residues. CDR3 nucleotide sequence: TGTGCCAGCAGTGACTGGGGGCAGGACTATGGCTACACCTTC. This encodes CASSDWGQDYGYTF.

CDR3 sequence: CASSPLPPQGTAGELFF. In DNA, the CDR3 is TGTGCCAGCTCACCACTTCCCCCACAGGGGACCGCCGGGGAGCTGTTTTTT. V is TRBV18 and J is TRBJ2-2; TRBD1 aligns across 7 bases. The CDR3 covers 17 residues. Germline CDR1 KGHSH, CDR2 LQKENI. With 1 base clipped from V and 6 bases from J, the junction kept 11 bases outside the gene matches.

This clone was observed a few times. The V and J genes are TRBV6-5 and TRBJ1-6; no clear D. The germline V and J ends were trimmed by 2 bases and 3 bases, with 5 bases remaining between them. Germline-derived CDR1 and CDR2 are MNHEY and SVGAGI. The CDR3 is 14 residues long. The CDR3 region has the DNA TGTGCCAGCAGTTACCGGGGCTATAATTCACCCCTCCACTTT. Amino acids: CASSYRGYNSPLHF.

The chain joins TRBV7-8 to TRBJ2-7; TRBD1 might be the D (7 bases). Germline-derived CDR1 and CDR2 are SGHVS and FQNEAQ. The length of the CDR3 is 11 residues. The germline V and J ends were trimmed by 5 bases and 7 bases, with 9 bases remaining between them. The DNA for the CDR3 is TGTGCCAGCAGCCCAGGGGGGGAGCAGTACTTC. Translating gives CASSPGGEQYF.

The chain carries TRBV7-9 and TRBJ1-1, with D uncertain. This CDR3 comprises 13 residues. Trimming took off 4 bases at V and 4 bases at J, with 10 bases between the two ends. Per germline, CDR1 SEHNR and CDR2 FQNEAQ (reference sequence). The chain's CDR3 is CASSYTGSTEAFF. In nucleotides, the CDR3 is TGTGCCAGCAGCTACACCGGGAGCACTGAAGCTTTCTTT.

V and J are TRBV6-5 and TRBJ2-3; maybe TRBD1 (7 bases). The CDR3 consists of 15 residues. CDR1 and CDR2 (germline): MNHEY, SVGAGI. Between the trimmed V and J ends, which lost 6 bases and 3 bases, there was a span of 16 bases. The CDR3 DNA follows: TGTGCCAGCAGGGGCAGGGGGGTAGGAACAGATACGCAGTATTTT. This encodes CASRGRGVGTDTQYF.

The rearrangement uses TRBV6-5 and TRBJ1-2; tentatively, D is TRBD1 (5 bases). The V and J ends lost 7 bases and 8 bases respectively, with 17 bases between them. This CDR3 is built from 13 residues. From germline, CDR1 is MNHEY and CDR2 SVGAGI. CDR3 amino acids: CASTRDAPGGYTF. In DNA form, the CDR3 reads TGTGCCAGCACCCGGGACGCCCCGGGCGGCTACACCTTC.

J is TRBJ1-1 and V is TRBV11-2; D may be TRBD1 (5 bases). The CDR3 contains 14 residues. Germline CDR1 is SGHAT and CDR2 is FQNNGV. V was pared by 3 bases and J by 6 bases, with 14 bases between. The CDR3 reads CASSFGQGGAEAFF. The CDR3 nucleotides are TGTGCCAGCAGCTTCGGGCAGGGAGGGGCTGAAGCTTTCTTT.

CDR3 protein: CASSFPQGTLSYEQYF. For the CDR3, the DNA is TGTGCCAGCAGTTTCCCGCAGGGGACCCTCTCCTACGAGCAGTACTTC. This chain uses TRBV28 with TRBJ2-7; maybe TRBD1 (6 bases). V dropped 3 bases and J dropped 0 bases, with 15 bases sitting between them. The germline V gene has CDR1 MDHEN and CDR2 SYDVKM. There are 16 residues in the CDR3.

A single count supports this clone. The chain is built from TRBV19 and TRBJ1-1; 8 bases are shared with TRBD1. J lost 5 bases, V lost 1 base, and 6 bases had no gene match. The germline V gene has CDR1 LNHDA and CDR2 SQIVND (reference sequence). This CDR3 is 15 amino acids long. CDR3 amino acids: CASSIGQGAGTEAFF. CDR3 coding DNA: TGTGCCAGTAGTATAGGGCAGGGGGCCGGTACTGAAGCTTTCTTT.

This clone was counted a few times. The chain is built from TRBV19 and TRBJ2-5; the D call may be TRBD1 or TRBD2 (5 bases each). CDR1 and CDR2 from the germline V gene are LNHDA and SQIVND (reference sequence). The CDR3 totals 14 residues. V gave up 1 base and J gave up 4 bases, with 10 bases separating them. The CDR3 sequence: CASSIGRGTETQYF. The CDR3 DNA follows: TGTGCCAGTAGTATAGGGAGAGGGACAGAGACCCAGTACTTC.

This clone was counted once. V gene TRBV10-3 combines with J gene TRBJ2-3; D possibly uses TRBD1 or TRBD2 (5 bases each). Deletions cut 8 bases from V and 3 bases from J, with 15 bases between. The CDR3 is made up of 14 amino acids. Germline CDR1 is ENHRY and CDR2 is SYGVKD. The CDR3 loop is CAIRGPVGTDTQYF. The CDR3 DNA is TGTGCCATCCGGGGCCCGGTAGGAACAGATACGCAGTATTTT.

In nucleotides, the CDR3 is TGTGCCATCAAGGGGCAGGGACCGGGGGAGAAAGAGACCCAGTACTTC. Translated: CAIKGQGPGEKETQYF. This chain joins TRBV10-3 and TRBJ2-5, with D possibly TRBD2 on 6 matching bases. Trimming shortened V by 7 bases and J by 3 bases, and 21 bases separated the two germline ends. The CDR3 length is 16 residues. The V gene's germline CDR1 is ENHRY and CDR2 SYGVKD.

Points on this clone: Other DNA sequences of this sample code for an identical CDR3. The chain is built from TRBV18 and TRBJ1-2; TRBD1 is a possible D gene (6 bases). CDR1 KGHSH and CDR2 LQKENI come from the germline V gene. CDR3 length: 12 residues. V was cut by 3 bases and J by 6 bases, with 8 bases left in between. The CDR3 DNA reads as TGTGCCAGCTCACCGGGGGGCGATGGCTACACCTTC. Amino acids: CASSPGGDGYTF.